This T cell receptor (beta chain) was captured by sequencing in a study of long-term antiretroviral therapy in people with HIV. Study outcomes and limitations: The repertoire was dominated at all time points by clones expanded before ART. HIV repertoires had narrower CDR3 length ranges than controls.

The authors ran the immunoSEQ assay, v3.0, at survey level. Generated by immunoSEQ multiplex PCR, the TCRdb table keeps only in-frame clones and is missing some. In the table there are some 27,000 clones, 79% of which are singletons. This CDR3 is built from 19 residues. V shed 2 bases and J 0 bases; nucleotides not matched to a gene: 11. Germline values: CDR1 SGHAT, CDR2 FQDESV (reference sequence). On this clone: Antigen unknown.

The sequence was collected from a man aged 25-45 years with HIV. The sequences come from unsorted PBMCs, collected 2.1 years after starting antiretroviral therapy. This chain links TRBV11-1 with TRBJ2-7; 12 bases are shared with TRBD1. The CDR3 DNA reads TGTGCCAGCAGCTTAATCCCGGGACAGGGGGCCGGGAGCTCCTACGAGCAGTACTTC. Translation gives CASSLIPGQGAGSSYEQYF.